The 23 T cell receptor beta chains presented below share a single source sample, sequenced in a study of long-term antiretroviral therapy in people with HIV. Assay version v3.0 of immunoSEQ was used, and it was run at survey level. This table comes from immunoSEQ multiplex PCR, and its TCRdb copy is limited to in-frame clones, with some not included. The sample lists over 15,000 clones, more than 85% occurring once. The sequenced sample was unsorted PBMCs, obtained 0.6 years after starting antiretroviral therapy. The receptors were sampled from a woman between 35 and 50 years old with HIV.

This clone was found a few times. The chain has TRBV2 and TRBJ1-6; a weak D match, TRBD1 (5 bases). This CDR3 has 14 amino acids. V was cut by 6 bases and J by 8 bases, with 14 bases left in between. Germline V gene lookup returns CDR1 SNHLY and CDR2 FYNNEI. The CDR3 loop is CASRSLGRDSPLHF. CDR3 DNA sequence: TGTGCCAGCAGGAGTTTGGGGCGGGATTCACCCCTCCACTTT. The complete variable domain, with remaining parts taken from reference TRBV2 and TRBJ1-6, reads EPEVTQTPSHQVTQMGQEVILRCVPISNHLYFYWYRQILGQKVEFLVSFYNNEISEKSEIFDDQFSVERPDGSNFTLKIRSTKLEDSAMYFCASRSLGRDSPLHFGNGTRLTVT.

V usage is TRBV5-1 and J usage is TRBJ1-2; 12 bases are a match to TRBD1. V was clipped by 4 bases and J by 6 bases; unmatched bases: 7. Looked up from germline, CDR1 is SGHRS and CDR2 is YFSETQ. The CDR3 contains 15 residues. CDR3 nucleotide sequence: TGCGCCAGCAGCCGACCGGGACAGGGGGCCGATGGCTACACCTTC. Its translation is CASSRPGQGADGYTF.

The J gene is TRBJ1-1, the V gene TRBV5-4; TRBD1 matches at 8 bases. Germline V gene sequence: CDR1 SGHNT, CDR2 YYREEE (reference sequence). The CDR3 covers 14 residues. The junction had 7 bases not matched to a gene; V was cut back by 6 bases and J by 3 bases. The CDR3 sequence: CASTGGMGDTEAFF. The CDR3 DNA is TGTGCCAGCACAGGGGGCATGGGAGACACTGAAGCTTTCTTT.

The J gene is TRBJ1-5, the V gene TRBV7-9; tentative D call: TRBD1 (6 bases). Looked up from germline, CDR1 is SEHNR and CDR2 is FQNEAQ (reference sequence). The V gene lost 1 base and the J gene lost 0 bases, with 13 bases spanning the gap. The CDR3 consists of 17 residues. CDR3 region: CASSLGRDTDSNQPQHF. The CDR3 DNA follows: TGTGCCAGCAGCTTAGGAAGGGACACCGATAGCAATCAGCCCCAGCATTTT.

Details on this clone: The junction and the germline gene differ at one end; a read error may be behind it. V usage is TRBV7-8 and J usage is TRBJ2-3; D unclear. CDR1 is SGHVS, CDR2 FQNEAQ, per germline. CDR3 size: 10 residues. The CDR3 loop is CASSLEAESF. Here the CDR3 DNA reads TGTGCCAGCAGCTTAGAGGCAGAGAGTTTT.

This chain uses TRBV6-5 with TRBJ1-2; perhaps TRBD1 as D (6 bases). This CDR3 spans 12 amino acids. The V and J ends lost 6 bases and 5 bases respectively, with 10 bases between them. Germline V gene data show CDR1 as MNHEY and CDR2 as SVGAGI. The DNA for the CDR3 is TGTGCCAGCAGCCCACAGGGATATGGCTACACCTTC. The encoded protein is CASSPQGYGYTF.

This sequence joins TRBV30 and TRBJ2-2; TRBD2 matches at 7 bases. The CDR3 extends over 13 amino acids. Germline V gives CDR1 GTSNPN, CDR2 SVGIG (reference sequence). V was pared by 8 bases and J by 3 bases, with 6 bases of the junction left unmatched. CDR3 in DNA: TGTGCCACCGGCGGGGGATACACCGGGGAGCTGTTTTTT. Translating it yields CATGGGYTGELFF.

This sequence joins TRBV5-6 and TRBJ1-1; D possibly corresponds to TRBD1 (5 bases). CDR3 length: 13 amino acids. Per germline, CDR1 SGHDT and CDR2 YYEEEE. The V end lost 2 bases, the J end lost 5 bases, and 10 bases lay between the germline ends. The CDR3 region is CASSFMGGTEAFF. The CDR3 DNA sequence: TGTGCCAGCAGCTTTATGGGGGGAACTGAAGCTTTCTTT.

The V and J genes are TRBV19 and TRBJ1-4, with D hard to call. Germline loops: CDR1 LNHDA, CDR2 SQIVND (reference sequence). CDR3 length: 13 amino acids. With 6 bases removed from V and 6 bases from J, the gap between germline ends came to 11 bases. CDR3 sequence reads: CASSPVTDEKLFF. The DNA of the CDR3 is TGTGCCAGTAGCCCTGTCACGGATGAAAAACTGTTTTTT.

The chain has TRBV7-9 and TRBJ1-2, with unresolved D. This CDR3 is 14 amino acids long. In germline, CDR1 is SEHNR, CDR2 FQNEAQ (reference sequence). V was shortened by 1 base and J by 4 bases, with 10 bases between the two germline ends. In DNA form, the CDR3 reads TGTGCCAGCAGCTTAGGGGCCAAGGGCTATGGCTACACCTTC. This sequence encodes CASSLGAKGYGYTF.

The rearrangement joins TRBV5-1 to TRBJ2-3; 12 bases are a match to TRBD1. J was trimmed by 5 bases and V by 0 bases; bases with no gene match: 10. CDR3 size: 18 residues. The germline CDR1 and CDR2 sequences are SGHRS and YFSETQ. The DNA for the CDR3 is TGCGCCAGCAGCTTGGAGGGACAGGGGGCACCCGGGGGAGATACGCAGTATTTT. It specifies CASSLEGQGAPGGDTQYF.

The chain uses TRBV5-6 and TRBJ2-2; D is unclear. Germline lookup yields CDR1 SGHDT and CDR2 YYEEEE. V lost 1 base and J 5 bases, leaving 6 bases between the germline ends. This CDR3 contains 13 residues. The CDR3 region has the DNA TGTGCCAGCAGCTTGTGGTTGACCGGGGAGCTGTTTTTT. Translating gives CASSLWLTGELFF. Full variable domain (missing parts from reference TRBV5-6 and TRBJ2-2): DAGVTQSPTHLIKTRGQQVTLRCSPKSGHDTVSWYQQALGQGPQFIFQYYEEEERQRGNFPDRFSGHQFPNYSSELNVNALLLGDSALYLCASSLWLTGELFFGEGSRLTVL.

The genes are TRBV7-2 and TRBJ2-1; no clear D. The CDR3 has 15 amino acids. The V and J ends lost 4 bases and 0 bases respectively, with 10 bases between them. Germline assignment: CDR1 SGHTA and CDR2 FQGNSA. The CDR3 spells CASSYQQSSYNEQFF. CDR3 bases: TGTGCCAGCAGCTACCAACAGAGCTCCTACAATGAGCAGTTCTTC.

V and J are TRBV5-1 and TRBJ1-2, with D uncertain. V lost 7 bases to trimming and J lost 1 base, with 17 bases between them. Germline-derived CDR1 and CDR2 are SGHRS and YFSETQ. This CDR3 has 15 residues. CDR3 residues: CASHPGETFNYGYTF. CDR3 nucleotide sequence: TGCGCCAGCCACCCCGGAGAGACCTTTAACTATGGCTACACCTTC.

V gene TRBV25-1 combines with J gene TRBJ2-7; 9 bases match TRBD1. The CDR3 covers 13 residues. J lost 4 bases, V lost 6 bases, and 4 bases had no gene match. Germline V gene data show CDR1 as MGHDK and CDR2 as SYGVNS. The CDR3 bases are TGTGCCAGCAGGGGACAGGGTCGGTACGAGCAGTACTTC. Its protein is CASRGQGRYEQYF.

This clone was observed a few times. The V and J genes are TRBV5-5 and TRBJ2-7; the match to TRBD1 covers 10 bases. CDR3 length: 14 residues. V gave up 3 bases and J gave up 5 bases; unmatched junction bases: 5. CDR1 SGHKS and CDR2 YYEKEE come from the germline V gene (reference sequence). CDR3 coding DNA: TGTGCCAGCAGCTCGGGACAGGGGTTTGACGAGCAGTACTTC. It codes for CASSSGQGFDEQYF.

The V call is TRBV18, the J call TRBJ2-7; D remains ambiguous. The CDR3 covers 13 residues. Between the trimmed V and J ends, which lost 4 bases and 2 bases, there was a span of 9 bases. The V gene's germline CDR1 is KGHSH and CDR2 LQKENI. The CDR3 region has the DNA TGTGCCAGCTCACGGGAACAAACCTACGAGCAGTACTTC. Encoded protein: CASSREQTYEQYF.

This chain links TRBV29-1 with TRBJ2-1; weak D call: TRBD2 (5 bases). Germline CDR1 reads SQVTM; CDR2 reads ANQGSEA. Trimming shortened V by 7 bases and J by 0 bases, and 10 bases separated the two germline ends. The CDR3 runs 13 residues. CDR3 in amino acids: CSATGNSYNEQFF. The CDR3, as DNA: TGCAGCGCTACGGGAAACTCCTACAATGAGCAGTTCTTC.

The V and J genes are TRBV7-9 and TRBJ2-1; D may match TRBD1 or TRBD2 (5 bases each). Trimming removed 2 bases from V and 4 bases from J, with 9 bases in between. The germline CDR1 and CDR2 sequences are SEHNR and FQNEAQ (reference sequence). The CDR3 extends over 14 amino acids. The CDR3 DNA reads as TGTGCCAGCAGCTTAAGTGGGGGATACAATGAGCAGTTCTTC. Translated: CASSLSGGYNEQFF.

This clone was picked up one time. J is TRBJ1-6 and V is TRBV30; D is uncertain. The CDR3 consists of 18 residues. Per the germline V gene, CDR1 is GTSNPN and CDR2 is SVGIG (reference sequence). V shed 4 bases and J shed 7 bases, with 26 bases lying between them. Here the CDR3 DNA reads TGTGCCTGGAATCCCAACTCTGTATGGGCCGTGAAAAATTCACCCCTCCACTTT. This translates into CAWNPNSVWAVKNSPLHF.

This clone was seen just once. The chain couples TRBV4-1 to TRBJ1-3; D remains ambiguous. Trimming left V 3 bases short and J 0 bases short, with 21 bases between. Germline values: CDR1 MGHRA, CDR2 YSYEKL. The CDR3 loop spans 19 amino acids. The CDR3 loop is CASSHGSEAGAVSGNTIYF. The CDR3 DNA reads as TGCGCCAGCAGCCATGGGAGTGAGGCGGGCGCGGTCTCTGGAAACACCATATATTTT.

In its sample, this clone was seen once. The chain employs TRBV29-1 and TRBJ1-1; TRBD1 might be the D (5 bases). Deletions cut 3 bases from V and 6 bases from J, with 11 bases between. The CDR3 is 12 amino acids. CDR1 SQVTM and CDR2 ANQGSEA come from the germline V gene. The CDR3: CSVEEGLAEAFF. Here the CDR3 DNA reads TGCAGCGTTGAGGAGGGGCTCGCTGAAGCTTTCTTT.

The chain links TRBV27 to TRBJ1-1; tentative D call: TRBD1 (5 bases). Germline lookup yields CDR1 MNHEY and CDR2 SMNVEV (reference sequence). The CDR3 totals 14 residues. Trimming removed 8 bases from V and 2 bases from J, with 15 bases in between. The CDR3 DNA follows: TGTGCCAGCCGCCTTGGGGCAGTTAACACTGAAGCTTTCTTT. Its translation is CASRLGAVNTEAFF.